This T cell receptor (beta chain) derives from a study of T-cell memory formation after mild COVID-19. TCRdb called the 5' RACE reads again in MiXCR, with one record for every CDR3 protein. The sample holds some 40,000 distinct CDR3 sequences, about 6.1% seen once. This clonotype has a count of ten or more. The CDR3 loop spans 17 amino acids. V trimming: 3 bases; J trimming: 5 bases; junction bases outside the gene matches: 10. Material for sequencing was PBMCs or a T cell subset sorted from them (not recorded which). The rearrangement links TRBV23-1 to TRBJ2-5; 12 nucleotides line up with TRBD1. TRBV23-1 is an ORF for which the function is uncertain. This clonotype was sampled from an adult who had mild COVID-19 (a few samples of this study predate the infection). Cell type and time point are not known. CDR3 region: CASSHKTGTGGRETQYF. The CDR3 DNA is TGCGCCAGCAGTCACAAGACCGGGACAGGGGGCCGGGAGACCCAGTACTTC.